This T cell receptor beta chain stems from a study of beta chain features in type 1 diabetes. Expressed TCRB transcripts were sequenced after all isolated RNA was converted to cDNA. TCRdb keeps only in-frame clones here, not all; method: immunoSEQ multiplex PCR. The sample carries 970,000 or so clones, 17% recorded once. Naive, central memory, regulatory and stem cell-like memory cells within the CD4+ compartment were sorted using CD45RO/CCR7/CD25/CD127/CD95/CD27. Purity above 95% was achieved in all sorted populations. Germline values: CDR1 SGHAT, CDR2 FQDESV (reference sequence). Trimming took off 1 base at V and 2 bases at J, with 7 bases between the two ends. This CDR3 has 14 residues. Notes on this clone: Its antigen is not known.

Overall study findings and caveats: Shorter TCRB CDR3s, moderately but significantly so, were found in Type 1 diabetes patients in all four CD4+ subsets.

Material for sequencing was naive CD4+ T cells from blood. This chain connects TRBV11-1 to TRBJ2-3, with D unclear. This sequence was found in a woman under 30 in good health. DNA for the CDR3: TGTGCCAGCAGCTTAGGGCCCTACACAGATACGCAGTATTTT. Translating it yields CASSLGPYTDTQYF.